Listed below are T cell receptor beta chains from one sample, sequenced in a study of glioma-infiltrating T cells after dendritic cell vaccination. Only in-frame clones appear in the TCRdb table, and some are missing; sequencing was by immunoSEQ multiplex PCR. Among 110,000 or so clones listed, nearly 90% were seen once. The sequencing used blood, collected after dendritic cell vaccination. All receptors come from a human donor with glioblastoma. Both conserved end residues are part of each CDR3. The D gene is left open where the match is weak. Size values are once, few and many counts, or a class for expanded clones, and some rows have none.

CDR3nt	CDR3aa	d_gene	abundance	v_gene	j_gene
TGTGCCTGGAGTACGACTTACCACTCCTACGAGCAGTACTTC	CAWSTTYHSYEQYF	.	.	TRBV30	TRBJ2-7
.	CSVGTGTGGFLRYF	.	.	TRBV29-1	TRBJ2-7
TGTGCCAGTCGACTATCCGGGGGGACTCATCAGCCCCAGCATTTT	CASRLSGGTHQPQHF	.	.	TRBV19	TRBJ1-5
TGTGCCAGCAGTGAGCCAGGGGGTGGCAATCAGCCCCAGCATTTT	CASSEPGGGNQPQHF	TRBD1	.	TRBV25-1	TRBJ1-5
TGTGCCAGCAGTTTAAGGGGGACAGGGGTTACTGAAGCTTTCTTT	CASSLRGTGVTEAFF	TRBD1	.	TRBV6-5	TRBJ1-1
TGTGCCAGCTCACCAGGGCTCGACTATGGCTACACCTTC	CASSPGLDYGYTF	.	.	TRBV18	TRBJ1-2
TGTGCCAGCAGTGAACAGACTAACCCCTACGAGCAGTACTTC	CASSEQTNPYEQYF	.	.	TRBV2	TRBJ2-7
TGTGCCAGCAGCTTAAGGTATCTCTGGACAGGGGACTACGAGCAGTACTTC	CASSLRYLWTGDYEQYF	TRBD1	.	TRBV11-2	TRBJ2-7
TGTGCCAGCAGCTCCGGGACAAATTCTATCGAGCAGTACTTC	CASSSGTNSIEQYF	.	.	TRBV11-2	TRBJ2-7
TGTGCCAGTAGTGAACAGGGGGCAGGCACAGATACGCAGTATTTT	CASSEQGAGTDTQYF	TRBD1	.	TRBV19	TRBJ2-3
TGTGCCAGCAGTTTCCGGGACAGGGATGGGGGCTACACCTTC	CASSFRDRDGGYTF	TRBD1	.	TRBV27	TRBJ1-2
TGTGCCAGCAGTGTTACAGGGGTCACCGGGGAGCTGTTTTTT	CASSVTGVTGELFF	TRBD1	.	TRBV25-1	TRBJ2-2
TGTGCCAGCAGTTCCCCGACTAGCGGGGGGGGCGGTGAGCAGTTCTTC	CASSSPTSGGGGEQFF	TRBD2	.	TRBV6-5	TRBJ2-1
TGTGCCAGCAACTCTCCGGGACTAGCGGTAACCTACGAGCAGTACTTC	CASNSPGLAVTYEQYF	TRBD2	.	TRBV7-8	TRBJ2-7
TGTGCCAGCAGCCCGAGATGGGGACAGCAGAATTCACCCCTCCACTTT	CASSPRWGQQNSPLHF	TRBD1	.	TRBV7-8	TRBJ1-6
TGTGCCAGCAGCTCGACAGGGGCTTGGATCCAGTACTTC	CASSSTGAWIQYF	TRBD1	.	TRBV11-3	TRBJ2-5
TGTGCCAGCAGTGAAGCGCGAATACGTACTGAAGCTTTCTTT	CASSEARIRTEAFF	.	few	TRBV2	TRBJ1-1
TGTGCCAGTAGTACGACGGGACAGCCGCCTCACTATGGCTACACCTTC	CASSTTGQPPHYGYTF	TRBD1	.	TRBV19	TRBJ1-2
TGCGCCAGCAGCCCTCAGGCCCTCGGGGCTAATGAAAAACTGTTTTTT	CASSPQALGANEKLFF	.	.	TRBV5-1	TRBJ1-4
TGTGCCAGCAGCACACTTACTTTGGGGGGGTATAGCAATCAGCCCCAGCATTTT	CASSTLTLGGYSNQPQHF	.	.	TRBV7-8	TRBJ1-5
TGTGCCAGCAGCTTAGGACAGCAGTATGGCTACACCTTC	CASSLGQQYGYTF	.	.	TRBV7-8	TRBJ1-2
TGTGCCAGCTCAACGAGCTCCTACAATGAGCAGTTCTTC	CASSTSSYNEQFF	.	.	TRBV18	TRBJ2-1
TGTGCCAGCGGTAGAGGAAACACCATATATTTT	CASGRGNTIYF	.	.	TRBV6-5	TRBJ1-3
TGTGCCAGCTCACCACAGTTTGACCAGGGAGGGGAAAAACTGTTTTTT	CASSPQFDQGGEKLFF	.	.	TRBV18	TRBJ1-4
TGTGCCAGCAGCATAACGACAGGGAGCCAAGAGACCCAGTACTTC	CASSITTGSQETQYF	TRBD1	.	TRBV9	TRBJ2-5
TGCGCCACCAGGACTAGCGGAAACACCGGGGAGCTGTTTTTT	CATRTSGNTGELFF	TRBD2	.	TRBV10-2	TRBJ2-2
TGTGCCAGCAGTGATAGCGGACTAGCCTTTCGCGGGGAGCTGTTTTTT	CASSDSGLAFRGELFF	TRBD2	.	TRBV2	TRBJ2-2
TGTGCCAGCAGCTTATTTATGCAAGAGACCCAGTACTTC	CASSLFMQETQYF	.	.	TRBV7-6	TRBJ2-5
TGCGCCAGCAGCTCTTTAGCGGGGAGGAACTACACCGGGGAGCTGTTTTTT	CASSSLAGRNYTGELFF	TRBD2	.	TRBV4-1	TRBJ2-2
TGTGCCAGCAGCTGGGCCGGGACAGGGGGCCGCGAGCAGTACTTC	CASSWAGTGGREQYF	TRBD1	.	TRBV5-8	TRBJ2-7
TGTGCCAGCAGCGACAGGGCTGGGGCCAACGTCCTGACTTTC	CASSDRAGANVLTF	TRBD1	.	TRBV2	TRBJ2-6
TGCGCCAGCTCCCCAACCGGGTCTACCTACACCGGGGAGCTGTTTTTT	CASSPTGSTYTGELFF	.	.	TRBV5-1	TRBJ2-2
TGTGCCAGCAGAATAGCGGGAGGGGCAGTTACGCAGTATTTT	CASRIAGGAVTQYF	TRBD2	.	TRBV6-5	TRBJ2-3
TGCAGTGCTAGGGCCGCCATCGAAGCTTTCTTT	CSARAAIEAFF	.	.	TRBV20-1	TRBJ1-1
TGCGCCAGCAGCTTGAGTGGCGGGGGCCAAACGAACTATGGCTACACCTTC	CASSLSGGGQTNYGYTF	.	.	TRBV5-1	TRBJ1-2
TGTGCCACCTCCCCGGGGGGGAACTATGGCTACACCTTC	CATSPGGNYGYTF	.	.	TRBV6-5	TRBJ1-2
TGTGCCAGCAGCTTACAAGATACGCAGTATTTT	CASSLQDTQYF	.	.	TRBV7-2	TRBJ2-3
TGTGCCAGTAGCATAGCGGGAGGGTGGGACAATGAGCAGTTCTTC	CASSIAGGWDNEQFF	TRBD2	.	TRBV19	TRBJ2-1
TGCGCCAGCAGCTTGGGCGGTAGCGGGACGGTGGAGACCCAGTACTTC	CASSLGGSGTVETQYF	TRBD2	.	TRBV5-1	TRBJ2-5
TGCAGCGTTGAATTAGGGGCCGGATGGGATGAGCAGTTCTTC	CSVELGAGWDEQFF	.	.	TRBV29-1	TRBJ2-1
TGTGCCAGTAGTAACCTAGCGGGGAGCGAGCAGTACTTC	CASSNLAGSEQYF	TRBD2	.	TRBV19	TRBJ2-7
TGTGCCAGTTGTAGGGACTATGGGAAATACGAGCAGTACTTC	CASCRDYGKYEQYF	TRBD2	.	TRBV6-1	TRBJ2-7
TGTGCCAGCAGTGAATTAGCGGGGGTCAATGAGCAGTTCTTC	CASSELAGVNEQFF	TRBD2	.	TRBV2	TRBJ2-1
TGTGCCTGCGGTTCTTTAGCGGGGGGGTCAGATACGCAGTATTTT	CACGSLAGGSDTQYF	TRBD2	.	TRBV30	TRBJ2-3
TGTGCCAGCAGTGACCAGGGAGGAGGCAATCAGCCCCAGCATTTT	CASSDQGGGNQPQHF	.	.	TRBV6-1	TRBJ1-5
TGTGCCAGCAGCTTATCCGGGACAAGCACAGATACGCAGTATTTT	CASSLSGTSTDTQYF	.	.	TRBV5-4	TRBJ2-3
TGTGCCAGCGGTGGCAGGGTGTACAATGAGCAGTTCTTC	CASGGRVYNEQFF	.	.	TRBV6-1	TRBJ2-1
TGTGCCAGCAGCTTAAGATGGTTATGGCGGGGGAACACAGATACGCAGTATTTT	CASSLRWLWRGNTDTQYF	TRBD2	few	TRBV7-6	TRBJ2-3
TGTGCCAGCAGCCCTTCTACGGAAGGGGTGGGACAGCCCCAGCATTTT	CASSPSTEGVGQPQHF	.	.	TRBV2	TRBJ1-5
TGTGCCAGCTCACCCCCAGGAGGACAGGGAAATTCACCCCTCCACTTT	CASSPPGGQGNSPLHF	TRBD1	.	TRBV18	TRBJ1-6
TGTGCCAGCAGTGACTTCCAGGGGGCTGGTGGCTACACCTTC	CASSDFQGAGGYTF	TRBD1	.	TRBV6-4	TRBJ1-2
TGTGCCAGCAGCTTAGACCGGCGGACTGAAGCTTTCTTT	CASSLDRRTEAFF	.	.	TRBV5-8	TRBJ1-1
TGCGCCAGCAGCTTGGGGACTAGCGGGGGGGCCATGAATACGCAGTATTTT	CASSLGTSGGAMNTQYF	TRBD2	.	TRBV5-1	TRBJ2-3
TGTGCCAGCAGGAGGGACTCCTATAGCAATCAGCCCCAGCATTTT	CASRRDSYSNQPQHF	.	once	TRBV27	TRBJ1-5
TGTGCTAGCAGCTTAGCGCTAAACACCGGGGAGCTGTTTTTT	CASSLALNTGELFF	.	.	TRBV7-7	TRBJ2-2
TGTGCCTGGAGTGTAGCGGGGGGCACAGATACGCAGTATTTT	CAWSVAGGTDTQYF	TRBD2	.	TRBV30	TRBJ2-3
TGTGCCTGGAGCGGTACAGGGATGAGCTCCTACAATGAGCAGTTCTTC	CAWSGTGMSSYNEQFF	.	.	TRBV30	TRBJ2-1